Listed here are 26 T cell receptor beta chains from one sample, sequenced in a study of graft-versus-host responses after intestinal transplantation. TCRdb's copy holds only in-frame clones and misses some; the assay was immunoSEQ multiplex PCR. The data hold about 15,000 clones, with more than 30% observed a single time. Investigators plated approximately 200,000 CFSE-labeled responder cells together with approximately 200,000 irradiated stimulator cells labeled with violet dye. The source was alloreactive CD8+ T cells from a mixed lymphocyte reaction culture, collected before intestinal transplant. Subset defined: CFSE-low proliferating T cells sorted from roughly 6-day pre-transplant mixed lymphocyte reaction (GvH or HvG direction). Receptors originate from a human patient who received an intestinal transplant.

This clone has only a few counts. The chain combines TRBV27 with TRBJ2-1; D gene ambiguous. Trimming took 11 bases from V and 4 from J, leaving 9 bases between them. The CDR3 loop spans 11 amino acids. CDR1 MNHEY and CDR2 SMNVEV come from the germline V gene (reference sequence). For the CDR3, the DNA is TGTGCCTGTACAGATTACAATGAGCAGTTCTTC. It translates to CACTDYNEQFF.

CDR3 in amino acids: CASRARWNEQFF. The CDR3 bases are TGTGCCAGCAGAGCGCGGTGGAATGAGCAGTTCTTC. The chain combines TRBV11-2 with TRBJ2-1; D remains ambiguous. Germline values: CDR1 SGHAT, CDR2 FQNNGV. The CDR3 has 12 residues. The ends were cut back, 6 bases at V and 7 bases at J, with 10 bases in the middle.

The gene calls are TRBV11-2 and TRBJ2-7; 8 positions agree with TRBD2. With 1 base clipped from V and 4 bases from J, the junction kept 6 bases outside the gene matches. The CDR3 spans 15 residues. The germline V gene has CDR1 SGHAT and CDR2 FQNNGV. CDR3 residues: CASSLGSGRMYEQYF. The CDR3 DNA sequence: TGTGCCAGCAGCTTAGGCAGCGGGAGAATGTACGAGCAGTACTTC.

The V call is TRBV2, the J call TRBJ1-1, with 7 bases matching TRBD1. The CDR3 loop spans 13 amino acids. Germline V gene sequence: CDR1 SNHLY, CDR2 FYNNEI. V was clipped by 9 bases and J by 6 bases; unmatched bases: 10. The CDR3 is CARSLTGVPEAFF. In nucleotides, the CDR3 is TGTGCCAGATCCTTAACAGGGGTCCCTGAAGCTTTCTTT.

The chain joins TRBV7-9 to TRBJ1-4; 10 bases line up with TRBD1. The CDR3 has 12 residues. Trimming removed 8 bases from V and 6 bases from J; junction bases left unmatched: 0. Germline loops: CDR1 SEHNR, CDR2 FQNEAQ (reference sequence). The CDR3 protein is CASGQGDEKLFF. The CDR3 nucleotides read TGTGCCAGCGGACAGGGGGATGAAAAACTGTTTTTT.

The chain carries TRBV29-1 and TRBJ1-2, with D uncertain. Germline-derived CDR1 and CDR2 are SQVTM and ANQGSEA. The germline V and J ends were trimmed by 4 bases and 4 bases, with 13 bases remaining between them. The CDR3 extends over 13 amino acids. Written as DNA, the CDR3 is TGCAGCGTTGGGGCACCACCATTCTATGGCTACACCTTC. It specifies CSVGAPPFYGYTF.

This clone was seen just once. V and J are TRBV7-9 and TRBJ2-3; 7 bases align to TRBD1. The germline gives CDR1 SEHNR, CDR2 FQNEAQ (reference sequence). J was trimmed by 4 bases and V by 0 bases; bases with no gene match: 4. CDR3 length equals 15 residues. This CDR3 is CASSLAGGAADTQYF. The CDR3 DNA reads TGTGCCAGCAGCTTAGCAGGGGGCGCGGCAGATACGCAGTATTTT. The entire variable domain, with the rest obtained from reference TRBV7-9 and TRBJ2-3, is as follows: DTGVSQNPRHKITKRGQNVTFRCDPISEHNRLYWYRQTLGQGPEFLTYFQNEAQLEKSRLLSDRFSAERPKGSFSTLEIQRTEQGDSAMYLCASSLAGGAADTQYFGPGTRLTVL.

The V and J genes are TRBV5-4 and TRBJ2-2, with 10 bases aligning to TRBD1. The ends lost 4 bases at V and 2 bases at J; junction bases unmatched: 8. Germline CDR1 reads SGHNT; CDR2 reads YYREEE (reference sequence). The CDR3 sequence is 17 residues long. CDR3 nucleotides: TGTGCCAGCAGCCTACCGGGACAGGGGCCCAACACCGGGGAGCTGTTTTTT. This codes for CASSLPGQGPNTGELFF.

The chain is built from TRBV9 and TRBJ2-7; 12 bases are a match to TRBD2. Losses at the gene ends were 3 bases for V and 5 bases for J; bases not matched to a gene: 6. Per germline, CDR1 SGDLS and CDR2 YYNGEE. The CDR3 totals 15 residues. In DNA form, the CDR3 reads TGTGCCAGCAGCGCTAGCGGGAGGGCCGGAGACGAGCAGTACTTC. Its translation is CASSASGRAGDEQYF.

The chain combines TRBV27 with TRBJ2-3; 12 nucleotides align to TRBD2. This CDR3 spans 14 amino acids. V gave up 8 bases and J gave up 2 bases; unmatched junction bases: 2. CDR1 and CDR2 (germline): MNHEY, SMNVEV (reference sequence). The CDR3 DNA follows: TGTGCCAGCGGGACTAGCGGGCTCACAGATACGCAGTATTTT. This encodes CASGTSGLTDTQYF.

This clone ranks as medium-sized. The chain couples TRBV5-6 to TRBJ2-7; 7 nucleotides line up with TRBD1. V was clipped by 4 bases and J by 4 bases; unmatched bases: 8. Germline CDR1 SGHDT, CDR2 YYEEEE. This CDR3 region has 14 residues. The CDR3: CASSPGTATYEQYF. The CDR3 region has the DNA TGTGCCAGCAGCCCCGGGACAGCGACGTACGAGCAGTACTTC.

Comment on this clone: One junction end does not reproduce the germline sequence, and a read error may be involved. CDR3 amino acids: CASSQVSRGQGTQYF. DNA for the CDR3: TGCGCCAGCAGCCAAGTTAGCAGGGGTCAAGGGACCCAGTACTTC. The chain uses TRBV4-1 and TRBJ2-5; D perhaps matches TRBD1 (6 bases). Germline lookup yields CDR1 MGHRA and CDR2 YSYEKL. CDR3 size: 15 residues.

The chain is built from TRBV7-2 and TRBJ2-3; weak D call: TRBD2 (6 bases). CDR3 length: 15 residues. The germline V gene encodes CDR1 SGHTA and CDR2 FQGNSA. Trimming cost V 8 bases and J 6 bases, with 21 bases left between them. The CDR3 here is CASRTGIIAGDTQYF. The DNA of the CDR3 is TGTGCCAGCCGAACGGGGATCATTGCGGGGGATACGCAGTATTTT. Using reference TRBV7-2 and TRBJ2-3 for the parts outside the CDR3, the full variable domain is GAGVSQSPSNKVTEKGKDVELRCDPISGHTALYWYRQSLGQGLEFLIYFQGNSAPDKSGLPSDRFSAERTGGSVSTLTIQRTQQEDSAVYLCASRTGIIAGDTQYFGPGTRLTVL.

The chain recombines TRBV4-1 with TRBJ2-3; weak D call: TRBD1 (6 bases). Germline lookup yields CDR1 MGHRA and CDR2 YSYEKL. The germline V and J ends were trimmed by 2 bases and 1 base, with 10 bases remaining between them. The length of the CDR3 is 15 residues. The CDR3 nucleotides read TGCGCCAGCAGCCAATTGACAGGAGGCACAGATACGCAGTATTTT. It encodes CASSQLTGGTDTQYF.

The genes are TRBV4-1 and TRBJ2-7; 7 bases fit TRBD1. Looked up from germline, CDR1 is MGHRA and CDR2 is YSYEKL. The junction had 4 bases not matched to a gene; V was cut back by 4 bases and J by 1 base. The CDR3 totals 14 residues. This CDR3 is CASSPRDRSYEQYF. CDR3 sequence (DNA): TGCGCCAGCAGCCCCCGGGACAGATCCTACGAGCAGTACTTC.

The chain couples TRBV4-1 to TRBJ1-1; no definite D call. The germline V gene encodes CDR1 MGHRA and CDR2 YSYEKL. The V end lost 2 bases, the J end lost 7 bases, and 14 bases lay between the germline ends. CDR3 size: 14 residues. CDR3: CASSQQRAGIEAFF. The DNA of the CDR3 is TGCGCCAGCAGCCAACAACGGGCCGGGATTGAAGCTTTCTTT.

The chain carries TRBV19 and TRBJ2-5; the match to TRBD2 covers 11 bases. The CDR3 loop spans 16 amino acids. CDR1 and CDR2 (germline): LNHDA, SQIVND (reference sequence). V trimming: 3 bases; J trimming: 4 bases; junction bases outside the gene matches: 7. DNA of the CDR3: TGTGCCAGTAGTATTGGGCTAGCGGGAGGTGTAGAGACCCAGTACTTC. This translates into CASSIGLAGGVETQYF.

The J gene is TRBJ2-1, the V gene TRBV11-2; TRBD1 agrees at 8 bases. The germline V gene has CDR1 SGHAT and CDR2 FQNNGV. Trimming at V came to 5 bases and at J to 3 bases, leaving 6 bases not matched to a gene. This CDR3 has 15 amino acids. The CDR3 DNA follows: TGTGCCAGCAGCCGAGGACAGGGTCTCTACAATGAGCAGTTCTTC. It codes for CASSRGQGLYNEQFF.

The chain links TRBV5-8 to TRBJ2-7, with TRBD2 identical over 7 bases. V lost 7 bases to trimming and J lost 3 bases; unmatched junction nucleotides: 7. This CDR3 contains 13 residues. Germline CDR1 reads SGHTS; CDR2 reads YDEGEE. DNA of the CDR3: TGTGCCAGCCGGGACTATGGGAACTACGAGCAGTACTTC. Its translation: CASRDYGNYEQYF.

This clone was seen a handful of times. This chain connects TRBV7-7 to TRBJ2-1, with a possible D match to TRBD2 (5 bases). V lost 0 bases, J lost 7 bases, and 10 bases lay in between. Germline values: CDR1 SSHAT, CDR2 FNYEAQ (reference sequence). The CDR3 sequence is 14 residues long. The CDR3 is CASSLAPGENEQFF. The CDR3 DNA follows: TGTGCCAGCAGCTTAGCGCCCGGGGAGAATGAGCAGTTCTTC.

This clone was seen a handful of times. The rearrangement joins TRBV11-2 to TRBJ2-7; weak D call: TRBD2 (5 bases). V lost 4 bases and J 7 bases, leaving 17 bases between the germline ends. The CDR3 loop spans 14 amino acids. Germline V gives CDR1 SGHAT, CDR2 FQNNGV. The CDR3: CASSSYLDSGEQYF. CDR3 coding DNA: TGTGCCAGCAGCTCCTACCTTGATTCGGGGGAGCAGTACTTC. Full variable domain (remainder filled in from reference TRBV11-2 and TRBJ2-7): EAGVAQSPRYKIIEKRQSVAFWCNPISGHATLYWYQQILGQGPKLLIQFQNNGVVDDSQLPKDRFSAERLKGVDSTLKIQPAKLEDSAVYLCASSSYLDSGEQYFGPGTRLTVT.

This clone was seen a handful of times. The chain uses TRBV30 and TRBJ1-1; D gene uncertain. The CDR3 spans 14 residues. The V and J ends lost 2 bases and 2 bases respectively, with 12 bases between them. Per the germline V gene, CDR1 is GTSNPN and CDR2 is SVGIG (reference sequence). CDR3 region: CAWSWVYSNTEAFF. CDR3 nucleotide sequence: TGTGCCTGGAGTTGGGTTTATAGCAACACTGAAGCTTTCTTT. Combining the CDR3 with reference TRBV30 and TRBJ1-1 gives the whole variable domain SQTIHQWPATLVQPVGSPLSLECTVEGTSNPNLYWYRQAAGRGLQLLFYSVGIGQISSEVPQNLSASRPQDRQFILSSKKLLLSDSGFYLCAWSWVYSNTEAFFGQGTRLTVV.

This clone was seen more than once but under ten times. The rearrangement joins TRBV6-5 to TRBJ2-7, with 12 bases fitting TRBD1. The CDR3 is made up of 14 amino acids. V lost 5 bases and J lost 4; bases outside the gene matches: 3. Germline V lookup: CDR1 MNHEY, CDR2 SVGAGI. The CDR3 region has the DNA TGTGCCAGCAGTCCGGGACAGGGGGCGTACGAGCAGTACTTC. Residues: CASSPGQGAYEQYF.

The rearrangement links TRBV5-1 to TRBJ2-7; 12 bases line up with TRBD1. J was trimmed by 4 bases and V by 4 bases; bases with no gene match: 15. The germline CDR1 and CDR2 sequences are SGHRS and YFSETQ. The CDR3 is 18 residues long. CDR3 in amino acids: CASSSRDRGRRRVYEQYF. CDR3 DNA sequence: TGCGCCAGCAGCAGCCGGGACAGGGGGCGCAGAAGGGTATACGAGCAGTACTTC. The full variable domain, its missing parts supplied by reference TRBV5-1 and TRBJ2-7, is KAGVTQTPRYLIKTRGQQVTLSCSPISGHRSVSWYQQTPGQGLQFLFEYFSETQRNKGNFPGRFSGRQFSNSRSEMNVSTLELGDSALYLCASSSRDRGRRRVYEQYFGPGTRLTVT.

In this sample, this clone turned up once. The chain joins TRBV10-2 to TRBJ2-7; 7 bases are a match to TRBD2. Trimming removed 2 bases from V and 3 bases from J; junction bases left unmatched: 1. The germline gives CDR1 WSHSY, CDR2 SAAADI. The length of the CDR3 is 13 residues. CDR3 bases: TGCGCCAGCAGTGAGGAGCGGGGCTACGAGCAGTACTTC. This sequence encodes CASSEERGYEQYF.

The rearrangement uses TRBV6-1 and TRBJ2-7; D gene ambiguous. The CDR3 is 13 amino acids. Germline V gene sequence: CDR1 MNHNS, CDR2 SASEGT. V was trimmed by 6 bases and J by 2 bases, leaving 11 bases between them. CDR3 protein: CASSPRIPYEQYF. The CDR3 nucleotides read TGTGCCAGCAGCCCCAGGATCCCCTACGAGCAGTACTTC.